This record concerns one T cell receptor (beta chain) sequence. Its antigen is still unknown. Each CDR3 protein gets one entry after TCRdb re-called the 5' RACE reads with MiXCR. The data show fewer than 350,000 distinct CDR3 sequences, roughly 17% seen once. The CDR3 covers 16 residues. Trimming at V came to 1 base and at J to 0 bases, leaving 3 bases not matched to a gene. Per germline, CDR1 MGHRA and CDR2 YSYEKL. This specimen comes from a study of T-cell memory formation after mild COVID-19. General study points: Researchers report contracting CD4+ clones mostly in CM and EM, with CD8+ clones in EMRA.

Sequencing was carried out using PBMCs or a T cell subset sorted from them (not recorded which). This receptor was taken from a man between 18 and 35 years old who had mild COVID-19 (a few samples of this study predate the infection). Cell type and time point are not known. The rearrangement links TRBV4-1 to TRBJ2-1; TRBD2 aligns across 7 bases. The DNA of the CDR3 is TGCGCCAGCAGCCAAGGGCTAGCGGACTCCTACAATGAGCAGTTCTTC. This translates into CASSQGLADSYNEQFF.